These 21 T cell receptor beta chains originate from one sample sequenced in a study of human T cells and chemical hapten exposure. Time point noted: pre-sensitization, week 0. Indicated treatment: therapeutic diphenylcyclopropenone sensitization with weekly scalp DPC. TCRdb reanalysed the RACE reads using MiXCR and keeps one entry per CDR3 protein. Counted here are more than 85,000 distinct CDR3 sequences, around 8.8% occurring once; the ten biggest clones make up 2.5% to 3%. The sample consisted of whole blood, taken in connection with sensitization to the hapten diphenylcyclopropenone (DPC). The origin of the receptors is a middle-aged man with alopecia areata. Some clones in this sample may be carry-over from other donors' samples.

The J gene is TRBJ1-1, the V gene TRBV29-1; D uncertain. V lost 8 bases and J 3 bases, leaving 13 bases between the germline ends. CDR3 size: 12 residues. Germline V gene data show CDR1 as SQVTM and CDR2 as ANQGSEA. Written as DNA, the CDR3 is TGCAGCCCTCGACATTTGGACACTGAAGCTTTCTTT. Amino acid sequence: CSPRHLDTEAFF. Together with reference TRBV29-1 and TRBJ1-1, the CDR3 gives the full variable domain: SAVISQKPSRDICQRGTSLTIQCQVDSQVTMMFWYRQQPGQSLTLIATANQGSEATYESGFVIDKFPISRPNLTFSTLTVSNMSPEDSSIYLCSPRHLDTEAFFGQGTRLTVV.

In its sample, this clonotype was seen a few times. The chain combines TRBV6-2 or TRBV6-3 with TRBJ2-6; 11 positions agree with TRBD1. The CDR3 covers 16 residues. Trimming took 6 bases from V and 2 from J; bases not matched to a gene: 3. Germline CDR1 MNHEY, CDR2 SVGEGT. For the CDR3, the DNA is TGTGCCAGCAGGAGGACAGGGGGCGCTGGGGCCAACGTCCTGACTTTC. This codes for CASRRTGGAGANVLTF.

This clonotype was counted ten times or more. The gene calls are TRBV5-1 and TRBJ2-5; D may match TRBD1 or TRBD2 (6 bases each). CDR1 and CDR2 from the germline V gene are SGHRS and YFSETQ. This CDR3 is 14 amino acids long. V was pared by 3 bases and J by 4 bases, with 13 bases between. This CDR3 is CASSSGGGLETQYF. The CDR3 bases are TGCGCCAGCAGCTCCGGGGGCGGCTTAGAGACCCAGTACTTC.

This clonotype was picked up many times. The chain recombines TRBV6-1 with TRBJ1-5; the D gene is possibly TRBD1 (5 bases). The CDR3 has 14 residues. Germline CDR1 is MNHNS and CDR2 is SASEGT. With 6 bases removed from V and 2 bases from J, the gap between germline ends came to 11 bases. The CDR3 loop reads CASRWGRGNQPQHF. The CDR3 DNA reads TGTGCCAGCAGGTGGGGGAGAGGCAATCAGCCCCAGCATTTT.

This clonotype appeared a few times. V is TRBV2 and J is TRBJ2-3, with 8 bases aligning to TRBD2. Germline CDR1 SNHLY, CDR2 FYNNEI. CDR3 length: 15 amino acids. The V gene end was trimmed by 6 bases and the J gene end by 8 bases; junction bases not matched to a gene: 13. The CDR3 spells CASRTEGTSGITQYF. The CDR3 nucleotides read TGTGCCAGCAGAACTGAAGGCACTAGCGGAATTACGCAGTATTTT.

The table lists this clonotype with many counts. V gene TRBV20-1 combines with J gene TRBJ2-3; D is ambiguous. The CDR3 contains 17 residues. Germline V CDR1 and CDR2: DFQATT, SNEGSKA (reference sequence). The ends were cut back, 0 bases at V and 0 bases at J, with 16 bases in the middle. The CDR3 DNA follows: TGCAGTGCTAGAGAGGTTCGGAAGCCCCTTAGCACAGATACGCAGTATTTT. Translating it yields CSAREVRKPLSTDTQYF.

This clonotype was counted many times. The V call is TRBV6-1, the J call TRBJ2-3; maybe TRBD1 (6 bases). Trimming cost V 3 bases and J 2 bases, with 15 bases left between them. The CDR3 is 16 amino acids. CDR1 is MNHNS and CDR2 is SASEGT in the germline V gene. CDR3 coding DNA: TGTGCCAGCAGTGATGGACAGACGGTTAACACAGATACGCAGTATTTT. Translation: CASSDGQTVNTDTQYF.

This clonotype was seen a few times. The V and J genes are TRBV27 and TRBJ2-7, with TRBD2 matching over 7 bases. V dropped 6 bases and J dropped 3; count of bases not matched to a gene: 11. The germline V gene has CDR1 MNHEY and CDR2 SMNVEV (reference sequence). The CDR3 totals 15 residues. This CDR3 is CASRPRGAGVYEQYF. DNA for the CDR3: TGTGCCAGCAGACCCCGAGGGGCGGGAGTCTACGAGCAGTACTTC.

This clonotype has more than one count but fewer than ten. For the CDR3, the DNA is TGTGCCAGCAGCCCCGGGGCCATTAACGGGGAGCTGTTTTTT. Translating it yields CASSPGAINGELFF. The J gene is TRBJ2-2, the V gene TRBV7-8, with D tentatively TRBD1 or TRBD2 (5 bases each). V lost 5 bases, J lost 7 bases, and 14 bases lay in between. The CDR3 has 14 residues. Germline V gene lookup returns CDR1 SGHVS and CDR2 FQNEAQ.

This clonotype was counted a few times. The gene calls are TRBV6-2 or TRBV6-3 and TRBJ2-1; no definite D call. Trimming removed 4 bases from V and 10 bases from J, with 11 bases in between. This CDR3 spans 12 amino acids. Germline values: CDR1 MNHEY, CDR2 SVGEGT. CDR3 protein: CASSLSGGEQFF. CDR3 DNA: TGTGCCAGCAGTTTATCCGGTGGCGAGCAGTTCTTC.

This clonotype was recorded many times. The chain couples TRBV7-3 to TRBJ2-1; D gene uncertain. Germline lookup yields CDR1 SGHTA and CDR2 FQGTGA. The CDR3 covers 14 residues. Trimming stripped 1 base from V and 4 bases from J, with 8 bases between. CDR3 sequence reads: CASSLMGQYNEQFF. The CDR3, as DNA: TGTGCCAGCAGCTTAATGGGTCAGTACAATGAGCAGTTCTTC. Based on the CDR3 plus reference TRBV7-3 and TRBJ2-1, the full variable domain is GAGVSQTPSNKVTEKGKYVELRCDPISGHTALYWYRQSLGQGPEFLIYFQGTGAADDSGLPNDRFFAVRPEGSVSTLKIQRTERGDSAVYLCASSLMGQYNEQFFGPGTRLTVL.

This clonotype was counted a few times. This chain joins TRBV6-2 or TRBV6-3 and TRBJ1-1, with 8 nucleotides matching TRBD1. Germline V gives CDR1 MNHEY, CDR2 SVGEGT. The CDR3 spans 13 residues. Losses at the gene ends were 8 bases for V and 6 bases for J; bases not matched to a gene: 8. The CDR3 reads CASLGQGSAEAFF. The CDR3 nucleotides read TGTGCCAGCCTCGGACAGGGTAGCGCTGAAGCTTTCTTT.

J is TRBJ1-1 and V is TRBV28, with D maybe TRBD1 (5 bases). Trimming took 6 bases from V and 4 from J, leaving 18 bases between them. The germline CDR1 and CDR2 sequences are MDHEN and SYDVKM. This CDR3 region has 15 residues. The CDR3 loop reads CASRGGWAGLTEAFF. CDR3 in DNA: TGTGCCAGCAGGGGAGGGTGGGCAGGGCTCACTGAAGCTTTCTTT.

Regarding this clonotype: The junction differs from germline at one of its ends, possibly a read error. The chain links TRBV15 to TRBJ1-2; D not certain. CDR1 LNHNV and CDR2 YYDKDF come from the germline V gene (reference sequence). The CDR3 is made up of 17 amino acids. CDR3 DNA sequence: TGTGTCACCAGCAGAGAACCTCCGGTTGGCAGCCGTCGGGGCTACACCTTC. Protein sequence: CVTSREPPVGSRRGYTF.

For this clonotype: This clone may be a read error of a much larger clone one base away. The chain employs TRBV6-5 and TRBJ1-2; D may be TRBD1 (5 bases). The germline CDR1 and CDR2 sequences are MNHEY and SVGAGI. Trimming cost V 9 bases and J 4 bases, with 21 bases left between them. The CDR3 length is 15 residues. Here the CDR3 reads CARSPSGHTGYGYTF. The CDR3 region has the DNA TGTGCCAGAAGCCCGAGCGGGCATACAGGCTATGGCTACACCTTC.

This clonotype has just a few counts. This rearrangement joins TRBV7-8 to TRBJ1-2, with D possibly TRBD1 on 5 matching bases. Trimming stripped 0 bases from V and 4 bases from J, with 12 bases between. This CDR3 has 15 residues. Germline V lookup: CDR1 SGHVS, CDR2 FQNEAQ. Here the CDR3 DNA reads TGTGCCAGCAGCTTAGCGGCGGGGGAACCCTATGGCTACACCTTC. Its protein product is CASSLAAGEPYGYTF.

The rearrangement joins TRBV6-6 to TRBJ2-1; 15 nucleotides agree with TRBD2. The CDR3 length is 15 residues. CDR1 and CDR2 from the germline V gene are MNHNY and SVGAGI (reference sequence). The V segment lost 2 bases and the J segment 7 bases; nucleotides outside the gene matches: 0. The DNA for the CDR3 is TGTGCCAGCAGTTACGGGACTAGCGGGGGGAATGAGCAGTTCTTC. Amino acids: CASSYGTSGGNEQFF.

In its sample, this clonotype was seen a few times. The chain recombines TRBV29-1 with TRBJ2-1, with 7 bases lining up with TRBD1. The CDR3 is 14 amino acids. CDR1 is SQVTM, CDR2 ANQGSEA, per germline. The J segment lost 4 bases and the V segment lost 6 bases, leaving 9 bases of the junction unmatched. The CDR3 is CSVPRGTVYNEQFF. CDR3 nucleotide sequence: TGCAGCGTCCCTCGAGGGACAGTTTACAATGAGCAGTTCTTC.

V and J are TRBV12-3 or TRBV12-4 and TRBJ2-3, with no clear D. The V end lost 6 bases, the J end lost 2 bases, and 15 bases lay between the germline ends. This CDR3 contains 15 residues. The CDR3 here is CASRGRPANTDTQYF. In nucleotides, the CDR3 is TGTGCCAGCAGGGGTCGTCCAGCGAACACAGATACGCAGTATTTT.

This sequence joins TRBV30 and TRBJ2-2; D is uncertain. In germline, CDR1 is GTSNPN, CDR2 SVGIG (reference sequence). This CDR3 is built from 11 residues. V lost 4 bases, J lost 1 base, and 1 base lay in between. CDR3 loop: CAWKNTGELFF. DNA of the CDR3: TGTGCCTGGAAGAACACCGGGGAGCTGTTTTTT.

This clonotype turned up a few times. The V call is TRBV28, the J call TRBJ2-7, with 7 bases fitting TRBD1. The CDR3 is 15 residues long. The J segment lost 0 bases and the V segment lost 6 bases, leaving 8 bases of the junction unmatched. Germline loops: CDR1 MDHEN, CDR2 SYDVKM. This chain's CDR3 is CASSPGTESSYEQYF. CDR3 nucleotides: TGTGCCAGCAGCCCCGGGACAGAGAGCTCCTACGAGCAGTACTTC.